The entry that follows covers one TCR beta chain sequence. Its antigen is still unknown. There were TCR beta CDR3 regions amplified from RNA transcripts. HTBI primers drove first-round RT-PCR of the TCR CDR3. TCRdb independently ran MiXCR on the multiplex PCR reads; one entry per CDR3 protein. The sample comprises fewer than 750,000 distinct CDR3 sequences, around 46% of which are singletons, and about 8.3% rests with the top ten. The record originates from a study of T cells in Graves' hyperthyroidism and ophthalmopathy. Study-level results: Most thyroid clonotypes expanded above 0.001 appeared in blood too. In the analysis, a 13 V-J model separated ophthalmopathy from stable hyperthyroidism.

V trimming: 8 bases; J trimming: 3 bases; junction bases outside the gene matches: 6. Germline V gene sequence: CDR1 SQVTM, CDR2 ANQGSEA. The CDR3 totals 12 residues. Graves' hyperthyroidism qualified as stable when ophthalmopathy did not progress within 18 months. The chain recombines TRBV29-1 with TRBJ2-5, with 7 bases identical to TRBD1. Sequenced material: peripheral blood or thyroid tissue (not recorded which). This receptor was identified in a woman in her late teens or twenties with Graves' hyperthyroidism. CDR3 in amino acids: CSSPGTEETQYF. CDR3 DNA: TGCAGCTCACCTGGGACAGAAGAGACCCAGTACTTC.